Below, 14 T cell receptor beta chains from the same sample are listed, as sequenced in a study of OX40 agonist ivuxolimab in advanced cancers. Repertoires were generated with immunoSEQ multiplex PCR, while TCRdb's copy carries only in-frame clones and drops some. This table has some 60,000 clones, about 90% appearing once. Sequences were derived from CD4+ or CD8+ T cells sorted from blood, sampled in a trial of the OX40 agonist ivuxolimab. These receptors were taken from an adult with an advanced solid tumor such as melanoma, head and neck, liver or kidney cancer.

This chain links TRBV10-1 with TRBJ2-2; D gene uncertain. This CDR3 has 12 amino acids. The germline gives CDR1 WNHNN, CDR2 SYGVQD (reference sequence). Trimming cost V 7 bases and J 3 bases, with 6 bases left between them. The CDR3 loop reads CASKSHTGELFF. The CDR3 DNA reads TGCGCCAGCAAATCCCACACCGGGGAGCTGTTTTTT.

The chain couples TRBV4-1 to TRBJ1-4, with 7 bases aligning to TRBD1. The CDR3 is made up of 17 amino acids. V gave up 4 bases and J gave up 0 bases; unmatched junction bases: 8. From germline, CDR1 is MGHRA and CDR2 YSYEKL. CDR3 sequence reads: CASSRFGQESTNEKLFF. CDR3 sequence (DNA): TGCGCCAGCAGCCGTTTTGGACAGGAGTCAACTAATGAAAAACTGTTTTTT.

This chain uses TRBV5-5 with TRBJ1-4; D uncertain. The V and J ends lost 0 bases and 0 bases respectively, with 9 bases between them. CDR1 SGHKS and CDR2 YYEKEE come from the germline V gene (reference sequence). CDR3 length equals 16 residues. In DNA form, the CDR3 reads TGTGCCAGCAGCTTGGCCCGGAAAGCAACTAATGAAAAACTGTTTTTT. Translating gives CASSLARKATNEKLFF.

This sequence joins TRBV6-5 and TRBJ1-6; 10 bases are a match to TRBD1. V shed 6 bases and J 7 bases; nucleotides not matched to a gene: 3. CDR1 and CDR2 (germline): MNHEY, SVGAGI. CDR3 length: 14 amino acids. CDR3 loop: CASRGGQGNSPLHF. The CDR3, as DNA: TGTGCCAGCAGGGGGGGACAGGGGAATTCACCCCTCCACTTT.

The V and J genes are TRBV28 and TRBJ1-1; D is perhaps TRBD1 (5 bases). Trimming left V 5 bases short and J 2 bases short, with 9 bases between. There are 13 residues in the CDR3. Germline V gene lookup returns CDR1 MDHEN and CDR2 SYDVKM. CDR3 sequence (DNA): TGTGCCAGCAGTCCGACAGCTAACACTGAAGCTTTCTTT. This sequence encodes CASSPTANTEAFF.

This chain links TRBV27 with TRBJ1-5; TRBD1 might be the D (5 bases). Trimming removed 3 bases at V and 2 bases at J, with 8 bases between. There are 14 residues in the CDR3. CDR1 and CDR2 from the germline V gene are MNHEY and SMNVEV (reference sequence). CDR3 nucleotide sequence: TGTGCCAGCAGTTTGGGACGTGGCAATCAGCCCCAGCATTTT. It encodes CASSLGRGNQPQHF.

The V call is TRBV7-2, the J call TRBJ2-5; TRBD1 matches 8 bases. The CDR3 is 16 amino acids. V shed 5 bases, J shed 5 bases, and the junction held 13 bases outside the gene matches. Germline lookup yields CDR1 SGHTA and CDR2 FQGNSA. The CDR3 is CASSLRGRRSSETQYF. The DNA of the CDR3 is TGTGCCAGCAGCCTCAGGGGGCGAAGAAGTTCGGAGACCCAGTACTTC.

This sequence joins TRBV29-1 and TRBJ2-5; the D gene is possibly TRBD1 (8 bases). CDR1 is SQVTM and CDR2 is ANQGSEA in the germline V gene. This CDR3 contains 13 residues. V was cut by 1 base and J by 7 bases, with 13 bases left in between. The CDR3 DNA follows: TGCAGCGTTGAAGTGACAGGGGAGGGGACCCAGTACTTC. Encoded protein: CSVEVTGEGTQYF.

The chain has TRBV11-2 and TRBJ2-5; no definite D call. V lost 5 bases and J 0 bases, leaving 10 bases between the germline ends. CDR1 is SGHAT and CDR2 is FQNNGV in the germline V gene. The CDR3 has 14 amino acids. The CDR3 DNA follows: TGTGCCAGCAGCGCCGGACCCAACCAAGAGACCCAGTACTTC. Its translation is CASSAGPNQETQYF.

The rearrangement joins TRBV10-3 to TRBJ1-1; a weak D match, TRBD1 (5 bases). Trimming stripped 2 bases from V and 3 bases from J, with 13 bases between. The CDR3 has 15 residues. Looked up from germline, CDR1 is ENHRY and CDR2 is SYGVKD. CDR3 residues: CAISETQGMDTEAFF. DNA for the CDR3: TGTGCCATCAGTGAGACTCAGGGCATGGACACTGAAGCTTTCTTT.

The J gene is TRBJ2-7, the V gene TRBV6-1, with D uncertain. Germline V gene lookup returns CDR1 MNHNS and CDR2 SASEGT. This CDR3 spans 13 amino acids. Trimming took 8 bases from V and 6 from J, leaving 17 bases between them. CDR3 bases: TGTGCCAGCGGAGAGATCCGGGCGACCGAGCAGTACTTC. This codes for CASGEIRATEQYF.

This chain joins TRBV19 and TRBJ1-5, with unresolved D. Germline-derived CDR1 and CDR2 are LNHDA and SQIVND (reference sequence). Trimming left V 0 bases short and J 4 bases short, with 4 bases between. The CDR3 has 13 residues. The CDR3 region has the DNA TGTGCCAGTAGTATAGAGAGAAATCAGCCCCAGCATTTT. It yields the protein CASSIERNQPQHF.

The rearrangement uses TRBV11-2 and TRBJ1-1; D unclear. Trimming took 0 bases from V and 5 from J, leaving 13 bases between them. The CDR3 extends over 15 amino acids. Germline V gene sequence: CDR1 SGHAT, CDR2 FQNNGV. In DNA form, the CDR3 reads TGTGCCAGCAGCTTAGATCTTACAATTAGGACTGAAGCTTTCTTT. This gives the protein CASSLDLTIRTEAFF.

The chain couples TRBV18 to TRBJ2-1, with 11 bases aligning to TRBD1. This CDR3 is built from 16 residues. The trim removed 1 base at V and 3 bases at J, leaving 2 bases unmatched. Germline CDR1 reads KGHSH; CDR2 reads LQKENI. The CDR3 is CASSPRTGGVYNEQFF. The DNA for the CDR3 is TGTGCCAGCTCACCACGGACAGGGGGCGTCTACAATGAGCAGTTCTTC.